Listed below are T cell receptor beta chains from one sample, sequenced in a study of OX40 agonist ivuxolimab in advanced cancers. Libraries were prepared by immunoSEQ multiplex PCR; TCRdb keeps only in-frame clonotypes and omits some of them. The table records more than 80,000 clones, just under 95% of them present only once. The input for sequencing was CD4+ or CD8+ T cells sorted from blood, taken in a trial of the OX40 agonist ivuxolimab. Receptors were obtained from an adult with an advanced solid tumor such as melanoma, head and neck, liver or kidney cancer. Each CDR3 is given with its conserved first and last residue. D genes are given only for firm matches. A clone size is listed for some rows: how often the clone was seen (once, few, many), or a class if it is expanded.

NA,NA,15,TRBJ1-6,TRBV6-6,CASSYAPGNNSPLHF,TGTGCCAGCAGTTATGCTCCAGGAAATAATTCACCCCTCCACTTT
NA,NA,13,TRBJ2-2,TRBV7-3,CASSLYNIRELFF,TGTGCCAGCAGCTTATATAACATCCGGGAGCTGTTTTTT
NA,NA,16,TRBJ1-5,TRBV28,CASRPRAATVNQPQHF,TGTGCCAGCAGACCGCGAGCCGCTACGGTTAATCAGCCCCAGCATTTT
NA,NA,13,TRBJ2-1,TRBV7-2,CASSSRFLSEQFF,TGTGCCAGCAGTTCAAGGTTCCTATCTGAGCAGTTCTTC
NA,TRBD1,15,TRBJ1-1,TRBV6-1,CASSAPGQGSTEAFF,TGTGCCAGCAGTGCTCCGGGACAGGGGTCCACTGAAGCTTTCTTT
NA,NA,14,TRBJ2-1,TRBV5-1,CASSLPGPGNEQFF,TGCGCCAGCAGCTTGCCGGGCCCGGGCAATGAGCAGTTCTTC
NA,NA,12,TRBJ1-5,TRBV6-1,CASSEVPQPQHF,TGTGCCAGCAGTGAAGTCCCCCAGCCCCAGCATTTT
NA,NA,12,TRBJ2-2,TRBV9,CASSAYTGELFF,TGTGCCAGCAGCGCTTATACCGGGGAGCTGTTTTTT
NA,TRBD2,15,TRBJ2-1,TRBV5-4,CASSSTSGPYNEQFF,TGTGCCAGCAGCTCGACTAGCGGGCCTTACAATGAGCAGTTCTTC
once,NA,13,TRBJ2-7,TRBV6-1,CASSERTTYEQYF,TGTGCCAGCAGTGAGCGTACAACCTACGAGCAGTACTTC
NA,TRBD1,16,TRBJ1-5,TRBV19,CASSIVEGAWNQPQHF,TGTGCCAGTAGTATCGTAGAGGGGGCTTGGAATCAGCCCCAGCATTTT
once,NA,16,TRBJ1-5,TRBV7-8,CASSLGARGSYQPQHF,TGTGCCAGCAGCTTAGGGGCCAGGGGATCGTATCAGCCCCAGCATTTT
NA,NA,14,TRBJ1-6,TRBV6-5,CASSYSTANSPLHF,TGTGCCAGCAGTTACTCGACAGCCAATTCACCCCTCCACTTT
once,NA,10,TRBJ1-3,TRBV27,CPSLGNTIYF,TGTCCCAGCTTGGGAAACACCATATATTTT
NA,NA,14,TRBJ2-1,TRBV18,CASSPQSSYNEQFF,TGTGCCAGCTCACCCCAGAGCTCCTACAATGAGCAGTTCTTC
NA,NA,14,TRBJ1-2,TRBV13,CASSLTTGGYGYTF,TGTGCCAGCAGCTTAACCACAGGAGGCTATGGCTACACCTTC
NA,NA,14,TRBJ2-1,TRBV27,CASSSRVSYNEQFF,TGTGCCAGCAGCTCGCGGGTGTCCTACAATGAGCAGTTCTTC
NA,TRBD1,15,TRBJ2-1,TRBV28,CASSAPGQGKNEQFF,TGTGCCAGCAGTGCGCCGGGACAGGGTAAGAATGAGCAGTTCTTC
NA,NA,12,TRBJ1-3,TRBV7-8,CASSFSGNTIYF,TGTGCCAGCAGCTTTTCTGGAAACACCATATATTTT
once,NA,16,TRBJ1-3,TRBV28,CASSRSRRGSGNTIYF,TGTGCCAGCAGTCGCTCCCGGCGGGGGTCTGGAAACACCATATATTTT
NA,NA,16,TRBJ2-5,TRBV5-6,CASSLESYGGRETQYF,TGTGCCAGCAGCTTGGAGTCTTACGGGGGTAGAGAGACCCAGTACTTC
NA,NA,13,TRBJ1-2,TRBV15,CATSRDQNYGYTF,TGTGCCACCAGCAGAGATCAGAACTATGGCTACACCTTC
NA,TRBD1,15,TRBJ2-1,TRBV6-5,CASKMPGQGSHEQFF,TGTGCCAGCAAGATGCCGGGACAGGGATCGCATGAGCAGTTCTTC
NA,NA,13,TRBJ2-1,TRBV30,CAWSDLQGNEQFF,TGTGCCTGGAGTGACCTACAGGGAAATGAGCAGTTCTTC
NA,NA,14,TRBJ1-1,TRBV6-5,CASSYGRAGTEAFF,TGTGCCAGCAGTTACGGCAGGGCTGGTACTGAAGCTTTCTTT
NA,NA,13,TRBJ1-6,TRBV7-9,CASSPGGAPALHF,TGTGCCAGCAGCCCCGGGGGGGCCCCCGCCCTCCACTTT
NA,TRBD1,14,TRBJ2-7,TRBV10-3,CATRRQGQSYEQYF,TGTGCCACCCGCCGACAGGGGCAGTCCTACGAGCAGTACTTC
NA,NA,14,TRBJ1-2,TRBV28,CASSLQAGVYGYTF,TGTGCCAGCAGTTTGCAGGCTGGTGTCTATGGCTACACCTTC
NA,TRBD1,15,TRBJ1-4,TRBV28,CASSRDRGGNEKLFF,TGTGCCAGCAGTAGAGACAGGGGAGGCAATGAAAAACTGTTTTTT
NA,NA,15,TRBJ2-2,TRBV5-1,CASSLAGFGTGELFF,TGCGCCAGCAGCTTAGCGGGCTTCGGTACCGGGGAGCTGTTTTTT
NA,NA,13,TRBJ2-3,TRBV7-7,CASSLTGTDTQYF,TGTGCTAGCAGCTTGACCGGCACAGATACGCAGTATTTT
NA,NA,18,TRBJ1-5,TRBV7-9,CASSLDPGIGEVVQPQHF,TGTGCCAGCAGCTTAGATCCAGGGATCGGGGAGGTGGTGCAGCCCCAGCATTTT
NA,NA,13,TRBJ1-2,TRBV9,CASSGTRRNGYTF,TGTGCCAGCAGCGGAACCCGGAGAAATGGCTACACCTTC
NA,NA,16,TRBJ1-6,TRBV9,CASSARQSSYNSPLHF,TGTGCCAGCAGCGCCCGACAGAGCTCCTATAATTCACCCCTCCACTTT
NA,NA,12,TRBJ1-1,TRBV28,CASSEANKGAFF,TGTGCCAGCAGTGAGGCAAACAAGGGAGCTTTCTTT
NA,NA,14,TRBJ2-2,TRBV5-1,CASSSGQFTGELFF,TGCGCCAGCAGCTCCGGACAGTTCACCGGGGAGCTGTTTTTT
NA,NA,16,TRBJ1-6,TRBV28,CASSFFSSSYNSPLHF,TGTGCCAGCAGTTTTTTCTCTAGCTCCTATAATTCACCCCTCCACTTT
NA,NA,15,TRBJ1-4,TRBV6-6,CASSYSRLTNEKLFF,TGTGCCAGCAGTTACTCTCGGTTGACTAATGAAAAACTGTTTTTT
NA,NA,18,TRBJ2-3,TRBV5-4,CASRKEAFRGGSTDTQYF,TGTGCCAGCAGGAAGGAGGCCTTTAGAGGGGGTAGCACAGATACGCAGTATTTT
NA,NA,14,TRBJ2-1,TRBV9,CASSVATSYNEQFF,TGTGCCAGCAGCGTAGCGACCTCCTACAATGAGCAGTTCTTC
NA,TRBD1,15,TRBJ1-2,TRBV28,CASSLPPGQGYGYTF,TGTGCCAGCAGTTTACCACCGGGACAGGGGTATGGCTACACCTTC
NA,NA,12,TRBJ1-5,TRBV28,CATEYSNQPQHF,TGTGCCACCGAGTATAGCAATCAGCCCCAGCATTTT
NA,NA,15,TRBJ2-1,TRBV28,CASSLARDTYNEQFF,TGTGCCAGCAGTTTAGCCAGGGATACCTACAATGAGCAGTTCTTC
NA,NA,11,TRBJ2-1,TRBV6-1,CASTRYNEQFF,TGTGCCAGCACCCGGTACAATGAGCAGTTCTTC
NA,NA,12,TRBJ1-1,TRBV7-9,CASSLSESAAFF,TGTGCCAGCAGCTTAAGTGAATCGGCAGCTTTCTTT
NA,NA,13,TRBJ1-2,TRBV5-5,CASSLAEFYGYTF,TGTGCCAGCAGCTTGGCAGAGTTTTATGGCTACACCTTC
NA,NA,13,TRBJ2-3,TRBV28,CASSWGATDTQYF,TGTGCCAGCAGTTGGGGGGCCACAGATACGCAGTATTTT
NA,NA,15,TRBJ2-3,TRBV28,CASRGARQAIDTQYF,TGTGCCAGCAGGGGAGCGAGGCAAGCGATAGATACGCAGTATTTT
few,TRBD1,18,TRBJ1-2,TRBV4-2,CASSQVIEAEQGAAGYTF,TGTGCCAGCAGCCAAGTTATAGAGGCCGAACAGGGGGCGGCTGGCTACACCTTC
once,TRBD1,17,TRBJ1-2,TRBV7-6,CASSPTGTGGGGYGYTF,TGTGCCAGCAGCCCAACCGGGACAGGGGGCGGGGGCTATGGCTACACCTTC
NA,TRBD1,13,TRBJ1-2,TRBV4-1,CASRKTGNYGYTF,TGCGCCAGCAGGAAGACAGGGAACTATGGCTACACCTTC
NA,NA,13,TRBJ1-1,TRBV7-6,CASSLGPYTEAFF,TGTGCCAGCAGCTTGGGACCTTACACTGAAGCTTTCTTT